Below are 26 T cell receptor beta chains sequenced from a single sample in a study of CD8 T cells in Susac syndrome. When the RNA was reverse transcribed, random hexamers were used with an input of roughly 0.45 to 1 ug. TCRdb redid the calling of the immunoSEQ multiplex PCR reads with MiXCR, one entry per CDR3 protein. The table lists 160,000 or so distinct CDR3 sequences, 90% to 95% of them singletons. What was sequenced was CD4+ T cells from PBMCs. Every receptor here comes from a human donor with Susac syndrome.

CDR3: CSGGGLADRGKETQYF. In nucleotides, the CDR3 is TGCAGCGGGGGGGGACTAGCGGACCGAGGGAAAGAGACCCAGTACTTC. The chain couples TRBV29-1 to TRBJ2-5, with 11 positions matching TRBD2. Germline-derived CDR1 and CDR2 are SQVTM and ANQGSEA. CDR3 size: 16 residues. V shed 7 bases, J shed 3 bases, and the junction held 13 bases outside the gene matches. Complete variable domain (other parts from reference TRBV29-1 and TRBJ2-5): SAVISQKPSRDICQRGTSLTIQCQVDSQVTMMFWYRQQPGQSLTLIATANQGSEATYESGFVIDKFPISRPNLTFSTLTVSNMSPEDSSIYLCSGGGLADRGKETQYFGPGTRLLVL.

This clonotype was counted a single time. V usage is TRBV12-3 or TRBV12-4 and J usage is TRBJ2-1; 9 bases align to TRBD1. The CDR3 sequence is 16 residues long. After removal of 0 bases from V and 10 bases from J, the junction contained 10 bases not matched to a gene. CDR3 nucleotides: TGTGCCAGCAGTTTAGCCCGGGACAGGGCCCCTGGGGAGCAGTTCTTC. This encodes CASSLARDRAPGEQFF.

The chain carries TRBV9 and TRBJ1-1; no clear D gene. V was shortened by 4 bases and J by 0 bases, with 13 bases between the two germline ends. Germline assignment: CDR1 SGDLS and CDR2 YYNGEE. The CDR3 totals 15 residues. The CDR3 DNA is TGTGCCAGCAGCCAAGAAGTGAACCTGAACACTGAAGCTTTCTTT. Amino acids: CASSQEVNLNTEAFF.

This chain links TRBV2 with TRBJ2-1; 8 bases match TRBD2. CDR1 is SNHLY and CDR2 is FYNNEI in the germline V gene. V was clipped by 6 bases and J by 2 bases; unmatched bases: 6. This CDR3 has 15 amino acids. For the CDR3, the DNA is TGTGCCAGCAGGGATAGCGGGGCGCCCTACAATGAGCAGTTCTTC. Translated: CASRDSGAPYNEQFF.

This clonotype was detected once. V gene TRBV4-3 combines with J gene TRBJ2-6, with a tentative D call TRBD1 (5 bases). Trimming left V 2 bases short and J 4 bases short, with 9 bases between. Germline V CDR1 and CDR2: LGHNA, YSLEER. The CDR3 spans 15 residues. The CDR3 region is CASSQQGSGANVLTF. DNA of the CDR3: TGCGCCAGCAGCCAACAGGGTTCCGGGGCCAACGTCCTGACTTTC.

J is TRBJ2-5 and V is TRBV19, with a possible D match to TRBD2 (6 bases). Germline CDR1 LNHDA, CDR2 SQIVND (reference sequence). V was cut by 5 bases and J by 3 bases, with 13 bases left in between. The CDR3 contains 14 residues. The CDR3 DNA is TGTGCCAGTAGTGTATCCGGGAGCAAAGAGACCCAGTACTTC. Translating gives CASSVSGSKETQYF.

This clonotype is a singleton in its sample. This chain joins TRBV7-2 and TRBJ2-1; D unresolved. Trimming took 5 bases from V and 9 from J, leaving 5 bases between them. In germline, CDR1 is SGHTA, CDR2 FQGNSA. The CDR3 is 10 residues long. CDR3 sequence (DNA): TGTGCCAGCAGCATGGCTGAGCAGTTCTTC. Translating it yields CASSMAEQFF.

This sequence joins TRBV9 and TRBJ2-7; D perhaps matches TRBD1 (8 bases). Deletions cut 2 bases from V and 4 bases from J, with 16 bases between. Germline CDR1 and CDR2: SGDLS and YYNGEE. The CDR3 covers 15 residues. The CDR3: CASSVTGDYRYEQYF. CDR3 sequence (DNA): TGTGCCAGCAGCGTGACAGGGGACTACCGATACGAGCAGTACTTC.

The chain carries TRBV4-3 and TRBJ1-2, with D possibly matching TRBD1 (5 bases). CDR1 and CDR2 (germline): LGHNA, YSLEER. The length of the CDR3 is 14 residues. V lost 0 bases and J 4 bases, leaving 9 bases between the germline ends. CDR3: CASSQESGLYGYTF. The CDR3 nucleotides are TGCGCCAGCAGCCAAGAATCGGGGCTCTATGGCTACACCTTC.

The chain uses TRBV4-1 and TRBJ1-1, with 12 positions matching TRBD1. In germline, CDR1 is MGHRA, CDR2 YSYEKL. V shed 1 base, J shed 5 bases, and the junction held 2 bases outside the gene matches. This CDR3 is built from 15 residues. DNA for the CDR3: TGCGCCAGCAGCCAAGGGGACAGGGGGCGAACTGAAGCTTTCTTT. It codes for CASSQGDRGRTEAFF.

The chain combines TRBV6-2 or TRBV6-3 with TRBJ2-7; TRBD2 agrees at 7 bases. This CDR3 region has 13 residues. Germline V gives CDR1 MNHEY, CDR2 SVGEGT. J lost 6 bases, V lost 6 bases, and 8 bases had no gene match. The CDR3 region has the DNA TGTGCCAGCAGAACGACTGTAGCGGGCGAGCAGTACTTC. This encodes CASRTTVAGEQYF.

This chain links TRBV19 with TRBJ2-5; 7 bases align to TRBD1. V lost 1 base, J lost 1 base, and 6 bases stayed unmatched. This CDR3 has 16 residues. In germline, CDR1 is LNHDA, CDR2 SQIVND (reference sequence). The CDR3: CASSIVRGQVQETQYF. The CDR3 bases are TGTGCCAGTAGTATAGTAAGAGGACAGGTCCAAGAGACCCAGTACTTC.

This clonotype was seen only once. The genes are TRBV11-1 and TRBJ2-1; D gene uncertain. The CDR3 runs 16 residues. V lost 5 bases and J lost 0, with 14 bases in between. CDR1 SGHAT and CDR2 FQDESV come from the germline V gene (reference sequence). DNA of the CDR3: TGTGCCAGCAGCCTGAGCGACGGTAGCTCCTACAATGAGCAGTTCTTC. Its protein product is CASSLSDGSSYNEQFF.

V and J are TRBV29-1 and TRBJ1-2, with 7 bases that match TRBD1. V was clipped by 2 bases and J by 4 bases; unmatched bases: 4. Germline CDR1 reads SQVTM; CDR2 reads ANQGSEA. CDR3 length equals 13 residues. The CDR3 protein is CSVERDRGYGYTF. The CDR3 DNA sequence: TGCAGCGTTGAAAGGGACAGAGGCTATGGCTACACCTTC.

V is TRBV12-3 or TRBV12-4 and J is TRBJ1-1; D is uncertain. The CDR3 has 16 amino acids. The ends were cut back, 2 bases at V and 4 bases at J, with 17 bases in the middle. Here the CDR3 DNA reads TGTGCCAGCAGTTTACGGTCCGGAGGGAGAGGCACTGAAGCTTTCTTT. It encodes CASSLRSGGRGTEAFF.

J is TRBJ2-7 and V is TRBV29-1; no definite D call. Trimming took off 4 bases at V and 3 bases at J, with 10 bases between the two ends. The CDR3 is 12 residues long. Germline V gene data show CDR1 as SQVTM and CDR2 as ANQGSEA. CDR3 DNA sequence: TGCAGCGTTGCCGGGTCTCACTACGAGCAGTACTTC. Its translation: CSVAGSHYEQYF.

CDR3 nucleotide sequence: TGCAGTGTCCCCGGCCAGGGTAAAGAAAAACTGTTTTTT. Translating it yields CSVPGQGKEKLFF. The chain recombines TRBV20-1 with TRBJ1-4; TRBD1 is a possible D gene (5 bases). The CDR3 spans 13 residues. CDR1 is DFQATT, CDR2 SNEGSKA, per germline (reference sequence). V lost 7 bases, J lost 8 bases, and 17 bases lay in between.

This chain links TRBV7-2 with TRBJ1-5, with TRBD1 as a possible D gene (6 bases). This CDR3 is 14 amino acids long. Germline V gene lookup returns CDR1 SGHTA and CDR2 FQGNSA. V was trimmed by 3 bases and J by 5 bases, leaving 11 bases between them. This CDR3 reads CASSFPGGHQPQHF. In nucleotides, the CDR3 is TGTGCCAGCAGCTTCCCTGGGGGCCATCAGCCCCAGCATTTT. Complete variable domain (other parts from reference TRBV7-2 and TRBJ1-5): GAGVSQSPSNKVTEKGKDVELRCDPISGHTALYWYRQSLGQGLEFLIYFQGNSAPDKSGLPSDRFSAERTGGSVSTLTIQRTQQEDSAVYLCASSFPGGHQPQHFGDGTRLSIL.

In this sample, this clonotype turned up once. The rearrangement joins TRBV12-3 or TRBV12-4 to TRBJ2-6; 8 bases are a match to TRBD2. The V and J ends lost 4 bases and 2 bases, in that order; junction bases with no gene match: 4. CDR3 length equals 16 residues. CDR3 loop: CASSSGLAAGANVLTF. CDR3 in DNA: TGTGCCAGCAGTTCCGGACTAGCTGCTGGGGCCAACGTCCTGACTTTC.

This chain links TRBV20-1 with TRBJ2-7; 9 bases match TRBD2. Germline V lookup: CDR1 DFQATT, CDR2 SNEGSKA (reference sequence). CDR3 size: 16 residues. The V gene end was trimmed by 3 bases and the J gene end by 2 bases; junction bases not matched to a gene: 11. The CDR3 DNA reads TGCAGTGCTAGCCCTACGAGAGCGGGGGGCCCCTACGAGCAGTACTTC. Protein product: CSASPTRAGGPYEQYF.

V and J are TRBV5-4 and TRBJ2-1, with D tentatively TRBD1 (6 bases). The CDR3 runs to 16 residues. V was clipped by 4 bases and J by 3 bases, with 17 bases between them. From germline, CDR1 is SGHNT and CDR2 YYREEE (reference sequence). CDR3 sequence (DNA): TGTGCCAGCAGCCAGCCCAGGGGCCCCCACTACAATGAGCAGTTCTTC. It codes for CASSQPRGPHYNEQFF.

V gene TRBV6-2 or TRBV6-3 combines with J gene TRBJ2-7; TRBD1 might be the D (6 bases). The CDR3 is 13 residues long. Between the trimmed V and J ends, which lost 7 bases and 0 bases, there was a span of 10 bases. CDR1 is MNHEY and CDR2 is SVGEGT in the germline V gene. CDR3 sequence: CASTRTASYEQYF. The CDR3, as DNA: TGTGCCAGCACGCGGACAGCCTCCTACGAGCAGTACTTC.

This clonotype has more than one count but fewer than ten. V gene TRBV5-4 combines with J gene TRBJ1-2; D not certain. The length of the CDR3 is 13 residues. Germline V gene lookup returns CDR1 SGHNT and CDR2 YYREEE (reference sequence). Trimming stripped 2 bases from V and 0 bases from J, with 5 bases between. CDR3 bases: TGTGCCAGCAGCTTACCACCTAACTATGGCTACACCTTC. It is translated as CASSLPPNYGYTF.

CDR3 sequence reads: CASSPVAERYEQYF. The CDR3 nucleotides read TGCGCCAGCAGCCCGGTGGCAGAGCGCTACGAGCAGTACTTC. This rearrangement joins TRBV5-1 to TRBJ2-7; unclear D gene. The V gene's germline CDR1 is SGHRS and CDR2 YFSETQ. V was trimmed by 4 bases and J by 3 bases, leaving 14 bases between them. There are 14 residues in the CDR3.

The chain has TRBV18 and TRBJ2-7; D is possibly TRBD1 (5 bases). The CDR3 length is 14 residues. V gave up 3 bases and J gave up 2 bases, with 11 bases separating them. The germline V gene has CDR1 KGHSH and CDR2 LQKENI. CDR3 in DNA: TGTGCCAGCTCACCCCGACAGTCCACCTACGAGCAGTACTTC. Protein product: CASSPRQSTYEQYF.

This chain links TRBV4-3 with TRBJ2-7, with 9 positions matching TRBD2. V was clipped by 1 base and J by 6 bases; unmatched bases: 7. The CDR3 is 15 amino acids. CDR1 LGHNA and CDR2 YSLEER come from the germline V gene. CDR3 loop: CASSQGTGLAFEQYF. CDR3 nucleotide sequence: TGCGCCAGCAGCCAAGGAACGGGACTAGCATTCGAGCAGTACTTC.